The 20 T cell receptor beta chains listed next were all sequenced from one sample in a study of blood T cell repertoires in COVID-19. Sequenced by immunoSEQ multiplex PCR; TCRdb stores in-frame clones only, minus some. The repertoire holds over 250,000 clones, with 80% to 95% as singletons. Sequences were obtained from PBMCs or T cells enriched from blood (not recorded which). The receptors derive from a woman in her 30s who had recovered from COVID-19.

The rearrangement joins TRBV4-3 to TRBJ1-6, with D unclear. Germline values: CDR1 LGHNA, CDR2 YSLEER. This CDR3 has 15 amino acids. V lost 2 bases to trimming and J lost 0 bases, with 5 bases between them. The CDR3 coding sequence is TGCGCCAGCAGCCAAAGTAGCTCCTATAATTCACCCCTCCACTTT. Amino acid sequence: CASSQSSSYNSPLHF.

The CDR3 DNA is TGCGCCAGCAGCTTGGTGAGCGGGAGGTTGGATGAGCAGTTCTTC. It yields the protein CASSLVSGRLDEQFF. The J gene is TRBJ2-1, the V gene TRBV5-1; 9 nucleotides agree with TRBD2. Germline V gene lookup returns CDR1 SGHRS and CDR2 YFSETQ. The CDR3 contains 15 residues. The J segment lost 8 bases and the V segment lost 0 bases, leaving 6 bases of the junction unmatched.

The J gene is TRBJ1-3, the V gene TRBV5-1, with TRBD1 matching over 7 bases. The CDR3 runs to 15 residues. Trimming at V came to 4 bases and at J to 0 bases, leaving 4 bases not matched to a gene. CDR1 is SGHRS and CDR2 is YFSETQ in the germline V gene. Here the CDR3 DNA reads TGCGCCAGCAGCCTGGACAGGAGCTCTGGAAACACCATATATTTT. This encodes CASSLDRSSGNTIYF.

The V and J genes are TRBV7-2 and TRBJ2-5; 9 nucleotides align to TRBD1. V trimming: 6 bases; J trimming: 5 bases; junction bases outside the gene matches: 7. Germline CDR1 is SGHTA and CDR2 is FQGNSA. CDR3 length equals 14 residues. CDR3: CASRNTGGKETQYF. CDR3 coding DNA: TGTGCCAGCAGAAACACAGGGGGCAAGGAGACCCAGTACTTC.

The rearrangement joins TRBV4-2 to TRBJ2-3; TRBD2 is a possible D gene (5 bases). Germline V gene data show CDR1 as LGHNA and CDR2 as YNFKEQ. V lost 0 bases and J lost 4, with 11 bases in between. CDR3 length: 15 amino acids. CDR3 region: CASSQEEARSDTQYF. The CDR3 nucleotides are TGTGCCAGCAGCCAAGAGGAGGCCAGATCAGATACGCAGTATTTT.

V usage is TRBV7-2 and J usage is TRBJ2-1, with D perhaps matching TRBD2 (6 bases). The germline V and J ends were trimmed by 5 bases and 1 base, with 9 bases remaining between them. This CDR3 is built from 14 residues. CDR1 is SGHTA and CDR2 is FQGNSA in the germline V gene. The CDR3 sequence: CASSPGLSYNEQFF. The DNA of the CDR3 is TGTGCCAGCAGCCCGGGACTGTCCTACAATGAGCAGTTCTTC.

Worth noting for this clone: Additional DNA sequences in this sample encode the identical CDR3. The rearrangement uses TRBV2 and TRBJ1-5, with no clear D. Germline V gene sequence: CDR1 SNHLY, CDR2 FYNNEI. Trimming took 5 bases from V and 0 from J, leaving 11 bases between them. The CDR3 consists of 15 residues. The CDR3 DNA sequence: TGTGCCAGCAGTCCCCGAGGGTATAGCAATCAGCCCCAGCATTTT. Amino acids: CASSPRGYSNQPQHF.

This chain joins TRBV18 and TRBJ2-5; TRBD1 might be the D (6 bases). The CDR3 runs to 14 residues. CDR1 and CDR2 from the germline V gene are KGHSH and LQKENI. The ends were cut back, 1 base at V and 5 bases at J, with 11 bases in the middle. This chain's CDR3 is CASSPRQGWETQYF. CDR3 DNA sequence: TGTGCCAGCTCACCACGCCAGGGGTGGGAGACCCAGTACTTC.

The chain joins TRBV15 to TRBJ1-1; a weak D match, TRBD1 (5 bases). Germline V lookup: CDR1 LNHNV, CDR2 YYDKDF (reference sequence). This CDR3 spans 17 amino acids. The V gene lost 1 base and the J gene lost 0 bases, with 15 bases spanning the gap. This CDR3 is CATSRAERGGVNTEAFF. Here the CDR3 DNA reads TGTGCCACCAGCAGAGCAGAGCGAGGAGGGGTGAACACTGAAGCTTTCTTT.

This chain links TRBV7-3 with TRBJ2-1; 10 bases fit TRBD2. The V segment lost 4 bases and the J segment 4 bases; nucleotides outside the gene matches: 7. The CDR3 has 16 residues. CDR1 SGHTA and CDR2 FQGTGA come from the germline V gene. The CDR3 protein is CASSSTGTSAYNEQFF. The DNA for the CDR3 is TGTGCCAGCAGCTCGACCGGGACTAGCGCTTACAATGAGCAGTTCTTC.

This clone was picked up a small number of times. The rearrangement joins TRBV12-5 to TRBJ1-2; no firm D call. Germline V gives CDR1 LGHNT, CDR2 FRNRAP. V was pared by 1 base and J by 1 base, with 4 bases between. CDR3 length: 13 amino acids. The CDR3 nucleotides are TGTGCTAGTGGTTTGGGGCTTAACTATGGCTACACCTTC. Protein: CASGLGLNYGYTF.

This clone was detected once. The chain carries TRBV7-8 and TRBJ2-1; 8 bases map to TRBD2. Per germline, CDR1 SGHVS and CDR2 FQNEAQ. Trimming at V came to 1 base and at J to 3 bases, leaving 5 bases not matched to a gene. The CDR3 covers 16 residues. CDR3 coding DNA: TGTGCCAGCAGCTTAGAGGTTAGCGGGATCTACAATGAGCAGTTCTTC. Encoded protein: CASSLEVSGIYNEQFF.

This clone has at least ten counts. The chain has TRBV18 and TRBJ1-2; D not resolved. The CDR3 loop spans 14 amino acids. Germline CDR1 KGHSH, CDR2 LQKENI. V lost 1 base to trimming and J lost 5 bases, with 11 bases between them. The CDR3 DNA is TGTGCCAGCTCACCACGGGCAGCCGAATATGGCTACACCTTC. This sequence encodes CASSPRAAEYGYTF.

The count of this clone is one. V is TRBV5-1 and J is TRBJ2-1, with D uncertain. This CDR3 has 15 residues. Trimming removed 1 base from V and 7 bases from J, with 15 bases in between. Germline V gene sequence: CDR1 SGHRS, CDR2 YFSETQ. Written as DNA, the CDR3 is TGCGCCAGCAGCTTGACTACCCCTACCGGGAATGAGCAGTTCTTC. This sequence encodes CASSLTTPTGNEQFF.

V usage is TRBV5-3 and J usage is TRBJ1-2; tentative D call: TRBD1 (6 bases). TRBV5-3 is filed as an ORF, its function uncertain. This CDR3 spans 17 amino acids. The germline V and J ends were trimmed by 0 bases and 1 base, with 16 bases remaining between them. The CDR3 sequence is CARSLAPTRGFNYGYTF. For the CDR3, the DNA is TGTGCCAGAAGCTTGGCCCCGACCAGGGGATTTAACTATGGCTACACCTTC.

The chain carries TRBV5-8 and TRBJ1-2; TRBD1 matches at 7 bases. The V segment lost 0 bases and the J segment 4 bases; nucleotides outside the gene matches: 0. The CDR3 sequence is 13 residues long. Per the germline V gene, CDR1 is SGHTS and CDR2 is YDEGEE. The CDR3 spells CASSLDRGYGYTF. The DNA for the CDR3 is TGTGCCAGCAGCTTGGACAGGGGCTATGGCTACACCTTC. Together with reference TRBV5-8 and TRBJ1-2, the CDR3 gives the full variable domain: EAGVTQSPTHLIKTRGQQATLRCSPISGHTSVYWYQQALGLGLQFLLWYDEGEERNRGNFPPRFSGRQFPNYSSELNVNALELEDSALYLCASSLDRGYGYTFGSGTRLTVV.

The chain has TRBV6-5 and TRBJ2-1; 8 bases are a match to TRBD2. Germline V CDR1 and CDR2: MNHEY, SVGAGI. After removal of 2 bases from V and 9 bases from J, the junction contained 6 bases not matched to a gene. The CDR3 covers 14 residues. This chain's CDR3 is CASSYSAAGVEQFF. CDR3 nucleotides: TGTGCCAGCAGTTACAGTGCAGCGGGAGTTGAGCAGTTCTTC.

The rearrangement links TRBV7-2 to TRBJ1-2; D unresolved. In germline, CDR1 is SGHTA, CDR2 FQGNSA. V lost 3 bases, J lost 5 bases, and 4 bases lay in between. The CDR3 length is 11 residues. The CDR3 reads CASSFAYGYTF. The CDR3 DNA reads TGTGCCAGCAGCTTCGCGTATGGCTACACCTTC.

CDR3 loop: CASSPGTDNQPQHF. The CDR3 bases are TGTGCCAGCAGCCCCGGGACAGACAATCAGCCCCAGCATTTT. The rearrangement joins TRBV7-8 to TRBJ1-5, with 7 bases lining up with TRBD1. Trimming cost V 5 bases and J 3 bases; bases outside gene matches: 4. CDR1 is SGHVS, CDR2 FQNEAQ, per germline. CDR3 length: 14 residues.

The chain carries TRBV18 and TRBJ1-4, with 9 positions matching TRBD1. The trim removed 3 bases at V and 7 bases at J, leaving 6 bases unmatched. Germline CDR1 reads KGHSH; CDR2 reads LQKENI. The CDR3 runs to 15 residues. CDR3 amino acids: CASSPGTGSGEKLFF. The CDR3 nucleotides are TGTGCCAGCTCACCGGGGACAGGGTCGGGTGAAAAACTGTTTTTT.